Listed below are T cell receptor beta chains from one sample, sequenced in a study of stem cell transplantation in POMP-related autoinflammatory disease. Here immunoSEQ multiplex PCR was the method, and the copy in TCRdb shows in-frame clones only, minus some. Among some 68,000 clones listed, more than 75% were seen once. The sample was CD4+ T cells from PBMCs, taken after stem cell transplantation. These receptors came from a human patient with POMP-related autoinflammation and immune dysregulation (PRAID). Some T cells may be provided by the graft donor. CDR3s include the opening cysteine and the closing phenylalanine or tryptophan. A D gene is named only where the DNA matches it firmly. The listing skips clone size in some rows; elsewhere it reads once, few, many or a size class.

. | TRBJ2-5 | TRBV20-1 | . | CSAREDSQQYF | TGCAGTGCTAGAGAAGACAGTCAGCAGTACTTC
. | TRBJ2-3 | TRBV5-1 | . | CASSLVRPVSTDTQYF | TGCGCCAGCAGCTTGGTTCGGCCAGTAAGCACAGATACGCAGTATTTT
TRBD2 | TRBJ2-7 | TRBV7-9 | . | CASSLGTSGSIVHEQYF | TGTGCCAGCAGCTTAGGAACTAGCGGGAGTATCGTCCACGAGCAGTACTTC
. | TRBJ1-1 | TRBV6-6 | . | CASRKPTTTTEAFF | TGTGCCAGCAGAAAACCCACAACAACCACTGAAGCTTTCTTT
. | TRBJ2-3 | TRBV4-2 | . | CASSHRESAGSTDTQYF | TGTGCCAGCAGCCACAGGGAGTCGGCAGGGAGCACAGATACGCAGTATTTT
TRBD1 | TRBJ2-2 | TRBV5-1 | . | CASSLVQGNPGELFF | TGCGCCAGCAGCTTGGTACAGGGGAATCCCGGGGAGCTGTTTTTT
. | TRBJ2-1 | TRBV6-5 | once | CASRRDPSYNEQFF | TGTGCCAGCAGAAGGGACCCCTCCTACAATGAGCAGTTCTTC
. | TRBJ2-3 | TRBV5-1 | . | CASSLIFRGRDTQYF | TGCGCCAGCAGCTTGATTTTCAGGGGCAGGGATACGCAGTATTTT
. | TRBJ2-1 | TRBV7-9 | . | CASSHGKGREQFF | TGTGCCAGCAGCCACGGGAAGGGGCGCGAGCAGTTCTTC
. | TRBJ1-4 | TRBV7-2 | . | CASSSTTGATNEKLFF | TGTGCCAGCAGCTCTACTACAGGTGCAACTAATGAAAAACTGTTTTTT
TRBD2 | TRBJ2-5 | TRBV6-2/TRBV6-3 | . | CASSLGLRPGGQYF | TGTGCCAGCAGTCTGGGCCTCCGGCCGGGAGGCCAGTACTTC
. | TRBJ1-4 | TRBV5-1 | . | CASSLRGRAVETNEKLFF | TGCGCCAGCAGCTTGCGGGGCAGGGCTGTGGAAACTAATGAAAAACTGTTTTTT
. | TRBJ1-4 | TRBV5-6 | . | CASSLYQGWGSAGEKLFF | TGTGCCAGCAGCCTATATCAGGGTTGGGGGTCTGCTGGTGAAAAACTGTTTTTT
. | TRBJ2-6 | TRBV2 | . | CASSVFPGVGANVLTF | TGTGCCAGCAGTGTATTCCCCGGGGTGGGGGCCAACGTCCTGACTTTC
TRBD2 | TRBJ2-3 | TRBV24-1 | . | CATSFGSGTGGTQYF | TGTGCCACCAGTTTTGGTAGCGGGACTGGAGGTACGCAGTATTTT
TRBD1 | TRBJ1-2 | TRBV5-1 | . | CASSFRQGNGYGYTF | TGCGCCAGCAGCTTCAGACAGGGTAACGGGTATGGCTACACCTTC
TRBD1 | TRBJ1-3 | TRBV5-1 | . | CASSWDRGYGNTIYF | TGCGCCAGCAGCTGGGACAGGGGCTACGGAAACACCATATATTTT
. | TRBJ2-5 | TRBV11-2 | once | CASSVSGLYETQYF | TGTGCCAGCAGCGTAAGCGGATTATACGAGACCCAGTACTTC
TRBD2 | TRBJ2-3 | TRBV5-1 | . | CASRPASGSLTDTQYF | TGCGCCAGCCGACCCGCTAGCGGGAGTCTCACAGATACGCAGTATTTT
. | TRBJ1-5 | TRBV7-9 | once | CASSLAQGHQPQHF | TGTGCCAGCAGCTTGGCCCAGGGCCATCAGCCCCAGCATTTT
. | TRBJ2-7 | TRBV5-1 | . | CASSLGWGSSYEQYF | TGCGCCAGCAGCTTGGGGTGGGGGAGCTCCTACGAGCAGTACTTC
. | TRBJ2-2 | TRBV5-1 | . | CASSLGTGTTGELFF | TGCGCCAGCAGCTTGGGTACAGGGACCACCGGGGAGCTGTTTTTT
. | TRBJ1-4 | TRBV19 | few | CASSRRTTNEKLFF | TGTGCCAGTAGCAGACGGACAACTAATGAAAAACTGTTTTTT
. | TRBJ1-6 | TRBV10-3 | . | CAISEGGPSYNSPLHF | TGTGCCATCAGTGAGGGGGGACCCTCCTATAATTCACCCCTCCACTTT
. | TRBJ2-4 | TRBV6-5 | . | CASRGGRRNIQYF | TGTGCCAGCAGGGGGGGCAGAAGAAACATTCAGTACTTC
. | TRBJ1-1 | TRBV29-1 | . | CSAHRIMNTEAFF | TGCAGCGCCCATAGAATCATGAACACTGAAGCTTTCTTT
TRBD1 | TRBJ1-3 | TRBV5-1 | . | CASSSRDSGSGNTIYF | TGCGCCAGCAGCTCCCGGGACAGTGGCTCTGGAAACACCATATATTTT
. | TRBJ1-6 | TRBV2 | . | CASKGGEGSPLHF | TGTGCCAGCAAGGGGGGTGAAGGTTCACCCCTCCACTTT